This T cell receptor (beta chain) was recorded in a study of T cell repertoires in cytomegalovirus infection. Germline-derived CDR1 and CDR2 are MNHGY and SAAAGT. With 2 bases clipped from V and 3 bases from J, the junction kept 10 bases outside the gene matches. The CDR3 length is 17 residues. Worth noting for this clonotype: No antigen is known for it.

Via MiXCR, TCRdb re-called the reads, giving one row per CDR3 protein. The sample has about 900,000 distinct CDR3 sequences; less than 40% are singletons. This specimen was cultured CD8+ T cells from PBMCs, taken from culture after CMV antigen stimulation. This sequence was found in a human donor in good health (CMV status not recorded). Some clones in this sample may be carry-over from other donors' samples. The rearrangement joins TRBV6-8 to TRBJ2-1; 7 nucleotides match TRBD2. CDR3 sequence: CASSYHTTGLLYNEQFF. DNA for the CDR3: TGTGCCAGCAGTTACCACACCACGGGACTACTCTACAATGAGCAGTTCTTC.